These 6 T cell receptor beta chains originate from one sample sequenced in a study of response to subunit inactivated influenza vaccine. TCRdb called the RT-PCR reads again in MiXCR, with one record for every CDR3 protein. The sample yields over 800,000 distinct CDR3 sequences, roughly 20% seen once. Sequencing used PBMCs from blood, obtained more than 4 days after vaccination. These receptors were taken from a man aged 50-59 years who received an inactivated influenza vaccine.

This clonotype was picked up a small number of times. The gene calls are TRBV19 and TRBJ2-2, with D possibly matching TRBD1 (5 bases). V was shortened by 3 bases and J by 4 bases, with 12 bases between the two germline ends. This CDR3 has 15 amino acids. Germline CDR1 LNHDA, CDR2 SQIVND (reference sequence). CDR3 sequence reads: CASSMQGASTGELFF. CDR3 coding DNA: TGTGCCAGTAGTATGCAGGGTGCGAGCACCGGGGAGCTGTTTTTT.

The rearrangement joins TRBV9 to TRBJ2-3; D might be TRBD2 (5 bases). Germline V gene sequence: CDR1 SGDLS, CDR2 YYNGEE. The CDR3 spans 13 residues. The ends were cut back, 0 bases at V and 6 bases at J, with 8 bases in the middle. The CDR3 DNA follows: TGTGCCAGCAGCGTAGAGGAGGTGGATACGCAGTATTTT. Translated: CASSVEEVDTQYF.

The chain employs TRBV28 and TRBJ2-1, with 8 bases that match TRBD2. With 2 bases clipped from V and 8 bases from J, the junction kept 5 bases outside the gene matches. The CDR3 loop spans 14 amino acids. Germline values: CDR1 MDHEN, CDR2 SYDVKM. The CDR3 DNA reads TGTGCCAGCAGTTTAAGCGGGAGTTTTGATGAGCAGTTCTTC. Translated: CASSLSGSFDEQFF.

This clonotype was detected ten times or more. The chain links TRBV4-3 to TRBJ2-7; D unresolved. This CDR3 has 13 amino acids. Per the germline V gene, CDR1 is LGHNA and CDR2 is YSLEER. V lost 0 bases to trimming and J lost 3 bases, with 6 bases between them. CDR3 protein: CASSQERNYEQYF. CDR3 DNA: TGCGCCAGCAGCCAAGAACGTAACTACGAGCAGTACTTC.

The V call is TRBV29-1, the J call TRBJ2-7; no firm D call. The CDR3 is made up of 12 amino acids. In germline, CDR1 is SQVTM, CDR2 ANQGSEA. The V gene lost 4 bases and the J gene lost 6 bases, with 13 bases spanning the gap. The CDR3 protein is CSVGFHSSEQYF. CDR3 nucleotide sequence: TGCAGCGTTGGATTCCATAGCTCCGAGCAGTACTTC.

J is TRBJ2-3 and V is TRBV12-3 or TRBV12-4; 8 nucleotides line up with TRBD2. This CDR3 comprises 13 residues. V trimming: 6 bases; J trimming: 2 bases; junction bases outside the gene matches: 1. The chain's CDR3 is CASRTSATDTQYF. The CDR3 DNA reads as TGTGCCAGCAGGACTAGCGCCACAGATACGCAGTATTTT.